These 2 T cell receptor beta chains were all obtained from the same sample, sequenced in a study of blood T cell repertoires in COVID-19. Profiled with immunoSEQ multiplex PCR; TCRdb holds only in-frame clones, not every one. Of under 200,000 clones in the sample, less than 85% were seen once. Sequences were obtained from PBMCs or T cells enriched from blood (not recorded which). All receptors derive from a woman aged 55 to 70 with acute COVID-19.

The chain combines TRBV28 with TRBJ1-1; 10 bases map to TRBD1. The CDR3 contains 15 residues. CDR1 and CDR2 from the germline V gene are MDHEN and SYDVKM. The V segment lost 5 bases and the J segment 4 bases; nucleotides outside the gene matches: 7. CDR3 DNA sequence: TGTGCCAGCAGTGACCAGACAGGGGGCCGCACTGAAGCTTTCTTT. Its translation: CASSDQTGGRTEAFF.

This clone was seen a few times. CDR3 sequence reads: CASSLVQEGYTF. CDR3 DNA sequence: TGTGCCAGCAGCTTAGTACAGGAGGGCTACACCTTC. The J gene is TRBJ1-2, the V gene TRBV7-2; tentatively, D is TRBD1 (5 bases). CDR1 and CDR2 (germline): SGHTA, FQGNSA. CDR3 length: 12 residues. V dropped 1 base and J dropped 8 bases, with 8 bases sitting between them.